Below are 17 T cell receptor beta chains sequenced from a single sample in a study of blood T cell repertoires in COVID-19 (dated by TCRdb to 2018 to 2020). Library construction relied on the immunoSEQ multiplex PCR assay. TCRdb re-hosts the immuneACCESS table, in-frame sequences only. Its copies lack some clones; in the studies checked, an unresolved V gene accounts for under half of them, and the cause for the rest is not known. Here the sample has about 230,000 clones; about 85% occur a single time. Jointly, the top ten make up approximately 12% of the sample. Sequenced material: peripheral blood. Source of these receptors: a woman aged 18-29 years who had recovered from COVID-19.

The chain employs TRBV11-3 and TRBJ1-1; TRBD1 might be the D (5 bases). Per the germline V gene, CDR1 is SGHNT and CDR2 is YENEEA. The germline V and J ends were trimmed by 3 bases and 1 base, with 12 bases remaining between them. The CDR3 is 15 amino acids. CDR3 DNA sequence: TGTGCCAGCAGCTTGGCGGGGGTCCGGAACACTGAAGCTTTCTTT. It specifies CASSLAGVRNTEAFF.

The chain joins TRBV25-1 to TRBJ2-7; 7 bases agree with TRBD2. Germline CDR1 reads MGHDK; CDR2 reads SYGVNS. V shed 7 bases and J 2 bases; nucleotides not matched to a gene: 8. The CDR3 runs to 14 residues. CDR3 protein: CASTSDAGAYEQYF. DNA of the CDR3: TGTGCCAGCACCTCGGACGCGGGGGCCTACGAGCAGTACTTC.

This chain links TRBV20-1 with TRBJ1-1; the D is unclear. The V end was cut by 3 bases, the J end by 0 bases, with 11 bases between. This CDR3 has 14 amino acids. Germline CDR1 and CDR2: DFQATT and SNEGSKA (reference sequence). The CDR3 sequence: CSASGGTMNTEAFF. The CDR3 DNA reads TGCAGTGCTAGTGGTGGCACCATGAACACTGAAGCTTTCTTT.

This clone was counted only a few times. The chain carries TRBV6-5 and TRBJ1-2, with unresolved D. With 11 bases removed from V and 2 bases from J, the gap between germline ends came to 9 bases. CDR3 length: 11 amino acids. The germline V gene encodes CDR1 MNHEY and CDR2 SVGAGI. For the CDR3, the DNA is TGTGCCTGCCGGAGCAACTATGGCTACACCTTC. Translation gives CACRSNYGYTF.

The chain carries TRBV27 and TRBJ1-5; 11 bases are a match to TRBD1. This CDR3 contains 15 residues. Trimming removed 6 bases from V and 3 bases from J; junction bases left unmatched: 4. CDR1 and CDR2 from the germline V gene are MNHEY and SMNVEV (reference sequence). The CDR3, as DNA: TGTGCCAGCAGGAGGACAGGGGGCGACAATCAGCCCCAGCATTTT. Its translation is CASRRTGGDNQPQHF.

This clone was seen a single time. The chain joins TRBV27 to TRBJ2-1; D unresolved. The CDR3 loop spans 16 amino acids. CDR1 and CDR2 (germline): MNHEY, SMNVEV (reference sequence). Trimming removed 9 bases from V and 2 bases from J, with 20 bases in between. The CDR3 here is CASSTLASPAYNEQFF. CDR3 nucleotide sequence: TGTGCCAGTTCTACCCTGGCTAGTCCAGCCTACAATGAGCAGTTCTTC.

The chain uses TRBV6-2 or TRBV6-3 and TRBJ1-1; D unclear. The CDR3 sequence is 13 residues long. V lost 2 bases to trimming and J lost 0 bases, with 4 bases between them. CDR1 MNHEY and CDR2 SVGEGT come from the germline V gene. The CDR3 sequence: CASSYEVNTEAFF. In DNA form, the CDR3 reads TGTGCCAGCAGTTACGAGGTGAACACTGAAGCTTTCTTT.

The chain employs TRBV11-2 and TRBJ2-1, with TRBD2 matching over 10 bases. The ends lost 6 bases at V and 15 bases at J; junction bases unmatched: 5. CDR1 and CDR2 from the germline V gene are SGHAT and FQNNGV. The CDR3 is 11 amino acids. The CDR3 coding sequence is TGTGCCAGCAGAACTAGCGGGATGCTGTTCTTC. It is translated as CASRTSGMLFF.

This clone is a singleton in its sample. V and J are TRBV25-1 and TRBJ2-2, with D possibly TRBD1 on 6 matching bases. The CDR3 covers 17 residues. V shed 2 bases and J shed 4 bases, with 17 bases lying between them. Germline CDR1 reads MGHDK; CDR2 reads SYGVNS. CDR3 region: CASSEELTGLFTGELFF. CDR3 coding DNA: TGTGCCAGCAGTGAAGAGCTAACAGGGCTTTTCACCGGGGAGCTGTTTTTT.

CDR3 sequence: CASRGGETQYF. The DNA for the CDR3 is TGTGCCAGCCGCGGAGGGGAGACCCAGTACTTC. This chain joins TRBV18 and TRBJ2-5; a weak D match, TRBD2 (6 bases). The CDR3 has 11 residues. From germline, CDR1 is KGHSH and CDR2 LQKENI. Trimming removed 8 bases at V and 5 bases at J, with 9 bases between.

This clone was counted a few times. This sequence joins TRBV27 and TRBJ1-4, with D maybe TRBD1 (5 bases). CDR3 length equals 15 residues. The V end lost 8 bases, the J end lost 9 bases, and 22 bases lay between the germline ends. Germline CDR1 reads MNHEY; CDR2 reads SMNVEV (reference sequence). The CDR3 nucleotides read TGTGCCAGCTCGGTCGGGCAGGGAGGGGAAAAAAAACTGTTTTTT. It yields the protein CASSVGQGGEKKLFF.

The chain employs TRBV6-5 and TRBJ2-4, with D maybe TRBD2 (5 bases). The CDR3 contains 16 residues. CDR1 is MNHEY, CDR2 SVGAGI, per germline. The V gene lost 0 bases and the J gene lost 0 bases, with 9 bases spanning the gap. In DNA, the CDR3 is TGTGCCAGCAGTTACTCAACCGGGATAGCCAAAAACATTCAGTACTTC. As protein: CASSYSTGIAKNIQYF.

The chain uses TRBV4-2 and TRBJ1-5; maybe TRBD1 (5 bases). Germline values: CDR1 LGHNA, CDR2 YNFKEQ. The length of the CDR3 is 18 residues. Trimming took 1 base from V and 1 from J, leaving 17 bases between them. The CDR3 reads CASSQAVGGLESNQPQHF. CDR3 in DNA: TGTGCCAGCAGCCAAGCGGTGGGGGGATTAGAGAGCAATCAGCCCCAGCATTTT.

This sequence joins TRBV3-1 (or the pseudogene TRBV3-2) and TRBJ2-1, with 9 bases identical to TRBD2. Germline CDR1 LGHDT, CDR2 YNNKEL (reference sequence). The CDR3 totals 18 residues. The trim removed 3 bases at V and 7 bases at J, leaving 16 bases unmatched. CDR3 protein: CASSHWASGAVGINEQFF. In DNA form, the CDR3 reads TGTGCCAGCAGCCATTGGGCTAGCGGGGCGGTGGGGATAAATGAGCAGTTCTTC.

Here the CDR3 DNA reads TGTGCCAGTAACAGGGTGAACACTGAAGCTTTCTTT. This codes for CASNRVNTEAFF. The chain recombines TRBV19 with TRBJ1-1, with D possibly matching TRBD1 (6 bases). Trimming removed 7 bases at V and 0 bases at J, with 6 bases between. CDR1 and CDR2 (germline): LNHDA, SQIVND (reference sequence). This CDR3 has 12 residues.

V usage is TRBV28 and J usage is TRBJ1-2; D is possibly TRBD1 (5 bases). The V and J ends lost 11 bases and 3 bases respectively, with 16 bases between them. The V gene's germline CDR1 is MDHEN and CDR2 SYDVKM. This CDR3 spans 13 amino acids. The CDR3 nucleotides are TGTGCCGCATATCAGCCAGGGCACTATGGCTACACCTTC. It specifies CAAYQPGHYGYTF.

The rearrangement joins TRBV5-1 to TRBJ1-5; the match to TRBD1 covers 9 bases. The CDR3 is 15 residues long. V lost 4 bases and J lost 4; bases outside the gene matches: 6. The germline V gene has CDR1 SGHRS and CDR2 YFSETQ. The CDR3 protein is CASSPGQGENQPQHF. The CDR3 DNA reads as TGCGCCAGCAGCCCGGGACAGGGAGAGAATCAGCCCCAGCATTTT.